This TCR beta chain was documented in a study of blood T cell repertoires in COVID-19. Study details: The analysed material was cDNA or gDNA that came from T cells, B-cell-depleted T cells, or PBMCs.

V was pared by 5 bases and J by 2 bases, with 10 bases of the junction left unmatched. The V gene's germline CDR1 is SGHVS and CDR2 FNYEAQ. The CDR3 length is 17 residues. The table came from immunoSEQ multiplex PCR; TCRdb's copy has only in-frame clones and leaves some out. The table has 85,000 to 100,000 clones, around nine tenths seen once; the top ten hold around 19%. The sequence was obtained from a woman aged 55-70 years with COVID-19, enrolled during active disease. The chain combines TRBV7-6 with TRBJ2-2; 8 bases are a match to TRBD2. Sequencing was carried out using peripheral blood. CDR3 in amino acids: CASSLPGGGTNTGELFF. Here the CDR3 DNA reads TGTGCCAGCAGCCTCCCGGGCGGGGGGACTAACACCGGGGAGCTGTTTTTT.